This record looks at one T cell receptor (beta chain) sequence and its context. The source of the sample is a study of blood T cell repertoires in COVID-19. The germline V gene encodes CDR1 MNHEY and CDR2 SVGAGI. The CDR3 runs 15 residues. The germline V and J ends were trimmed by 5 bases and 1 base, with 11 bases remaining between them. Profiled with immunoSEQ multiplex PCR; TCRdb holds only in-frame clones, not every one. Among 200,000 to 250,000 clones listed, approximately 80% were seen once. Sequencing was carried out using peripheral blood. The source is a human donor in a cohort sampled during active COVID-19. The chain recombines TRBV6-5 with TRBJ2-2; tentative D call: TRBD1 (5 bases). For the CDR3, the DNA is TGTGCCAGCAGTCTACGTACAGGGAACACCGGGGAGCTGTTTTTT. Residues: CASSLRTGNTGELFF.